Shown below are 19 T cell receptor beta chains from a single sample sequenced in a study of cytomegalovirus exposure and HLA in healthy donors (TCRdb year 2017). The library was obtained by the immunoSEQ multiplex PCR assay. The immuneACCESS repertoire file appears here via TCRdb, limited to in-frame rearrangements. These files lack a portion of the clones; in checked studies, under half of the deficit traces to unresolved V genes, and the cause of the others is not known. The sample table holds 250,000 to 400,000 clones, of which approximately 85% were seen once. Clones ranked in the top ten supply around 0.91% of the sample. The sequenced material came from PBMCs. The receptors were sampled from a man aged 25-45 years in good health and CMV-seronegative.

V usage is TRBV11-2 and J usage is TRBJ1-6; D gene unclear. Germline V CDR1 and CDR2: SGHAT, FQNNGV. The CDR3 sequence is 12 residues long. V lost 4 bases, J lost 6 bases, and 4 bases lay in between. CDR3: CASSWPNSPLHF. CDR3 DNA sequence: TGTGCCAGCAGCTGGCCTAATTCACCCCTCCACTTT.

The J gene is TRBJ2-2, the V gene TRBV18, with D uncertain. CDR3 size: 14 residues. Trimming left V 0 bases short and J 4 bases short, with 6 bases between. Per germline, CDR1 KGHSH and CDR2 LQKENI. The CDR3 DNA follows: TGTGCCAGCTCACCACCCGAGAGCACCGGGGAGCTGTTTTTT. Encoded protein: CASSPPESTGELFF.

The rearrangement links TRBV18 to TRBJ2-3; D remains unclear. CDR1 KGHSH and CDR2 LQKENI come from the germline V gene. CDR3 length: 15 amino acids. V lost 1 base and J lost 0, with 8 bases in between. CDR3 coding DNA: TGTGCCAGCTCACCACGGGCAGTTAGCACAGATACGCAGTATTTT. This translates into CASSPRAVSTDTQYF.

The rearrangement links TRBV6-5 to TRBJ2-2; D perhaps matches TRBD2 (6 bases). Germline V gene lookup returns CDR1 MNHEY and CDR2 SVGAGI. CDR3 length: 14 amino acids. The V gene lost 0 bases and the J gene lost 8 bases, with 10 bases spanning the gap. CDR3 DNA sequence: TGTGCCAGCAGTTACTCGCTAGCGAAGGGGGAGCTGTTTTTT. Encoded protein: CASSYSLAKGELFF.

V gene TRBV5-1 combines with J gene TRBJ1-2; D unresolved. Germline CDR1 reads SGHRS; CDR2 reads YFSETQ. This CDR3 has 14 amino acids. Between the trimmed V and J ends, which lost 4 bases and 3 bases, there was a span of 13 bases. CDR3 DNA sequence: TGCGCCAGCAGCCACGGTCCCCCCGACTATGGCTACACCTTC. Amino acids: CASSHGPPDYGYTF.

The J gene is TRBJ1-2, the V gene TRBV10-2; a weak D match, TRBD1 (5 bases). This CDR3 has 14 amino acids. Germline assignment: CDR1 WSHSY and CDR2 SAAADI. The V end was cut by 5 bases, the J end by 10 bases, with 20 bases between. The CDR3 nucleotides read TGCGCCAGCAGTACCTCAGAGCACAGGCCTTTCTACACCTTC. Its protein product is CASSTSEHRPFYTF.

The V and J genes are TRBV6-5 and TRBJ2-1, with 8 bases aligning to TRBD2. Germline lookup yields CDR1 MNHEY and CDR2 SVGAGI. After removal of 4 bases from V and 4 bases from J, the junction contained 6 bases not matched to a gene. The CDR3 length is 15 residues. The DNA of the CDR3 is TGTGCCAGCAGTTCGGGAGGGAGTTGGTACAATGAGCAGTTCTTC. Translating it yields CASSSGGSWYNEQFF.

This clone has only a few counts. This chain connects TRBV30 to TRBJ1-2; 8 bases fit TRBD1. Trimming at V came to 0 bases and at J to 5 bases, leaving 11 bases not matched to a gene. CDR3 length equals 16 residues. Germline lookup yields CDR1 GTSNPN and CDR2 SVGIG (reference sequence). The CDR3 reads CAWSVRLSGGAYGYTF. The CDR3 DNA is TGTGCCTGGAGTGTACGATTGTCAGGGGGCGCTTATGGCTACACCTTC.

Here the CDR3 reads CASSLVGGANGELFF. CDR3 bases: TGTGCCAGCAGCCTCGTCGGGGGGGCGAACGGGGAGCTGTTTTTT. V gene TRBV7-6 combines with J gene TRBJ2-2; 8 bases line up with TRBD2. The CDR3 runs to 15 residues. The V and J ends lost 5 bases and 7 bases, in that order; junction bases with no gene match: 9. CDR1 is SGHVS, CDR2 FNYEAQ, per germline.

The chain employs TRBV10-1 and TRBJ1-6, with D possibly TRBD1 on 5 matching bases. The V end lost 3 bases, the J end lost 7 bases, and 10 bases lay between the germline ends. Germline V lookup: CDR1 WNHNN, CDR2 SYGVQD (reference sequence). The CDR3 runs to 14 residues. DNA for the CDR3: TGCGCCAGCAGTGATCCAGGGATGAATTCACCCCTCCACTTT. Amino acid sequence: CASSDPGMNSPLHF.

The rearrangement joins TRBV10-1 to TRBJ1-1, with no clear D. Germline CDR1 WNHNN, CDR2 SYGVQD (reference sequence). V gave up 0 bases and J gave up 2 bases, with 7 bases separating them. CDR3 size: 14 residues. This CDR3 reads CASSESAGNTEAFF. CDR3 nucleotide sequence: TGCGCCAGCAGTGAGTCGGCGGGTAACACTGAAGCTTTCTTT.

The V and J genes are TRBV10-1 and TRBJ2-3, with D unclear. The CDR3 loop spans 14 amino acids. Trimming stripped 6 bases from V and 4 bases from J, with 14 bases between. CDR1 WNHNN and CDR2 SYGVQD come from the germline V gene (reference sequence). The DNA of the CDR3 is TGCGCCAGCAGCGTCGACATACCCGCAGATACGCAGTATTTT. Its protein product is CASSVDIPADTQYF.

V and J are TRBV10-3 and TRBJ2-7, with D perhaps matching TRBD2 (5 bases). Germline CDR1 reads ENHRY; CDR2 reads SYGVKD. This CDR3 has 15 residues. V lost 0 bases and J lost 4, with 13 bases in between. CDR3 bases: TGTGCCATCAGTGAGTCGTATATTAGGACTTACGAGCAGTACTTC. Protein product: CAISESYIRTYEQYF.

The rearrangement uses TRBV6-5 and TRBJ1-1; D is unresolved. Germline CDR1 reads MNHEY; CDR2 reads SVGAGI. This CDR3 is built from 13 residues. Trimming pared 5 bases from V and 0 bases from J, leaving 7 bases between. The CDR3 nucleotides read TGTGCCAGCAGTCCAGAATTGAACACTGAAGCTTTCTTT. This sequence encodes CASSPELNTEAFF.

The chain couples TRBV7-9 to TRBJ2-2; the match to TRBD1 covers 10 bases. The germline CDR1 and CDR2 sequences are SEHNR and FQNEAQ (reference sequence). The CDR3 is 15 residues long. V lost 5 bases, J lost 4 bases, and 4 bases stayed unmatched. In nucleotides, the CDR3 is TGTGCCAGCAGCCTCGGGACAGGGGCCACCGGGGAGCTGTTTTTT. Translating gives CASSLGTGATGELFF.

This sequence joins TRBV19 and TRBJ2-4; TRBD1 matches 10 bases. The length of the CDR3 is 16 residues. J was trimmed by 3 bases and V by 4 bases; bases with no gene match: 6. Germline V lookup: CDR1 LNHDA, CDR2 SQIVND (reference sequence). This CDR3 reads CASSNSGTGDKNIQYF. Written as DNA, the CDR3 is TGTGCCAGTAGTAACTCCGGGACAGGGGACAAAAACATTCAGTACTTC.

The chain has TRBV7-9 and TRBJ2-7; 7 bases align to TRBD1. The length of the CDR3 is 13 residues. V was pared by 5 bases and J by 5 bases, with 6 bases of the junction left unmatched. The V gene's germline CDR1 is SEHNR and CDR2 FQNEAQ (reference sequence). CDR3 nucleotide sequence: TGTGCCAGCAGCCGAGACAGGGTCCACGAGCAGTACTTC. This encodes CASSRDRVHEQYF.

V and J are TRBV19 and TRBJ1-5; D call uncertain. Trimming removed 3 bases at V and 0 bases at J, with 6 bases between. The CDR3 is 14 amino acids. Per the germline V gene, CDR1 is LNHDA and CDR2 is SQIVND (reference sequence). The DNA for the CDR3 is TGTGCCAGTAGTATTTGGAGTAGCAATCAGCCCCAGCATTTT. Amino acid sequence: CASSIWSSNQPQHF.

This sequence joins TRBV13 and TRBJ1-1; unclear D gene. Germline CDR1 and CDR2: PRHDT and FYEKMQ (reference sequence). Trimming removed 0 bases from V and 5 bases from J, with 7 bases in between. This CDR3 has 13 amino acids. The CDR3 DNA sequence: TGTGCCAGCAGCTTAGGCCGGGGAACTGAAGCTTTCTTT. Protein product: CASSLGRGTEAFF.